This TCR beta chain was recovered during a study of radiotherapy plus CTLA-4 blockade in lung cancer. Broader study findings: The study found tumor-derived TCR clones expanded in blood after radiotherapy plus ipilimumab.

Produced via immunoSEQ multiplex PCR; TCRdb's table is partial and in-frame only. The sample includes approximately 95,000 clones, about 81% of them seen just once. To note about this clone: The antigen is undetermined.

Trimming took 2 bases from V and 5 from J; bases not matched to a gene: 10. Germline V CDR1 and CDR2: MNHEY, SVGAGI. There are 16 residues in the CDR3. The sequence was obtained from a human donor with non-small cell lung cancer who had a partial response to radiotherapy plus ipilimumab. Sequencing used peripheral blood, obtained from a patient treated with radiotherapy plus ipilimumab. J is TRBJ1-1 and V is TRBV6-5, with TRBD1 matching 8 bases. The CDR3 here is CASSYGQGSVETEAFF. Written as DNA, the CDR3 is TGTGCCAGCAGTTACGGACAGGGCTCGGTGGAAACTGAAGCTTTCTTT.